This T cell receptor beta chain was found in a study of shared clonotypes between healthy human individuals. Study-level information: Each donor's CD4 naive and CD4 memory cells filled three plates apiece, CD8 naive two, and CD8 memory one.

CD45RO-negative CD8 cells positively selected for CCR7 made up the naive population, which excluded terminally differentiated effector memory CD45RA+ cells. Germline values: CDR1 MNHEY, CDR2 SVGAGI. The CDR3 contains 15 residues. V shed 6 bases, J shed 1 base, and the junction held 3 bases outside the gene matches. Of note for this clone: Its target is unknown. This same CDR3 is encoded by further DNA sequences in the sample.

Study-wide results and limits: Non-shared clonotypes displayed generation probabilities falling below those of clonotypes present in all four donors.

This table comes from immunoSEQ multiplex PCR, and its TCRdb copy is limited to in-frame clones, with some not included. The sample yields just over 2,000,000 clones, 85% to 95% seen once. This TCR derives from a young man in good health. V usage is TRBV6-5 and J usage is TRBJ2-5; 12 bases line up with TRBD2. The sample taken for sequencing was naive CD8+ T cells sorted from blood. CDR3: CASSRTSGTQETQYF. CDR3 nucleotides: TGTGCCAGCAGCCGGACTAGCGGGACCCAAGAGACCCAGTACTTC.